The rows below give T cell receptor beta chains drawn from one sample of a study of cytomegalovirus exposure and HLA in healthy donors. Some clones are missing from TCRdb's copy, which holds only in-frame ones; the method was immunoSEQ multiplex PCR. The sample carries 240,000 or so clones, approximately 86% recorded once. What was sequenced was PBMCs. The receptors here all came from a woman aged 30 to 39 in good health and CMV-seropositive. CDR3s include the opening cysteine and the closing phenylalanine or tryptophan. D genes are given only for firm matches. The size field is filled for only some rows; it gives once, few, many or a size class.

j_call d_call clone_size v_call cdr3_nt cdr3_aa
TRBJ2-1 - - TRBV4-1 TGCGCCACCAGAGAGGGCGGGGCAAGCTCCTACAATGAGCAGTTCTTC CATREGGASSYNEQFF
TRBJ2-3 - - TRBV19 TGTGCCAGTAGTATGATACTAGGGGGTGTTACGCAGTATTTT CASSMILGGVTQYF
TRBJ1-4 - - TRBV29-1 TGCAGCGTTGTATCCTCCGGGGAAAAACTGTTTTTT CSVVSSGEKLFF
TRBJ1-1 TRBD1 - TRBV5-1 TGCGCCAGCAGGTTGGACAGGGGAAACACTGAAGCTTTCTTT CASRLDRGNTEAFF
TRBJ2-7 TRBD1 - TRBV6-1 TGTGCCAGCAGGTGGGACAGGGGTTTCGAGCAGTACTTC CASRWDRGFEQYF
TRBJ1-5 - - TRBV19 TGTGCCAGTAGTAGAGCTCGTCAGCCCCAGCATTTT CASSRARQPQHF
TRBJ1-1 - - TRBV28 TGTGCCAGCAGTTTACGGCAGGGGCTCAACACTGAAGCTTTCTTT CASSLRQGLNTEAFF
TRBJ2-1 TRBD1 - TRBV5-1 TGCGCCAGCAGAACAGCCGGGACAGGGAGATTCAATGAGCAGTTCTTC CASRTAGTGRFNEQFF
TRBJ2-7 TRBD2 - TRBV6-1 TGTGCCAGCAGTGAAAGACTAGCGGCCTACGAGCAGTACTTC CASSERLAAYEQYF
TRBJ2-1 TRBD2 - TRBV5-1 TGCGCCAGCACACCGGGAGGGGGGTACAATGAGCAGTTCTTC CASTPGGGYNEQFF
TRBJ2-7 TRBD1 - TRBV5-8 TGTGCCAGCAGCTTGAATGGACAGGGCTACGAGCAGTACTTC CASSLNGQGYEQYF
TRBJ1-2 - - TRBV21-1 TGTGCCAGCAGCAACCCACGGGTAGGGGCCCTTCTGGGCTATGGCTACACCTTC CASSNPRVGALLGYGYTF
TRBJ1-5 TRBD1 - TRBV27 TGTGCCAGCAGTTGGACAGGTAATCAGCCCCAGCATTTT CASSWTGNQPQHF
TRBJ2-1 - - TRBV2 TGTGCCAGCATATCGGAGGGGAAGAGGGATGAGCAGTTCTTC CASISEGKRDEQFF
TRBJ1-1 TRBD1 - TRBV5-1 TGCGCCAGCAGCTTGGGACAGGGGGCCGGTACCCTCGAAGCTTTCTTT CASSLGQGAGTLEAFF
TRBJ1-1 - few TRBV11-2 TGTGCCAGCAGCTTAGTAACAAGCCAGGGCAACACTGAAGCTTTCTTT CASSLVTSQGNTEAFF
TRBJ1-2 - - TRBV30 TGTGCCTGGAGTGAACCGGGGATCTATGGCTACACCTTC CAWSEPGIYGYTF
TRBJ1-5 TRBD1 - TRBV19 TGTGCCAGCGCCCCGACAGGGATTGGGAGCAATCAGCCCCAGCATTTT CASAPTGIGSNQPQHF